This T cell receptor (beta chain) was sequenced for a study of cytomegalovirus exposure and HLA in healthy donors. Study-wide background: In a previous analysis, more than 90 million unique TCR beta sequences were found from 150 million to 200 million T cells. Overall study results and limits: Within the data, a cluster of highly shared sequence variants was likely a sequencing artifact. Beyond CMV serostatus, there was no information to go on about immune exposure.

60 Vbeta and 13 Jbeta primers were used in PCR. Generated by immunoSEQ multiplex PCR, the TCRdb table keeps only in-frame clones and is missing some. This table has 130,000 or so clones, 78% appearing once. Germline loops: CDR1 LNHDA, CDR2 SQIVND (reference sequence). V was cut by 6 bases and J by 8 bases, with 16 bases left in between. The length of the CDR3 is 13 residues. Unrecorded immune exposure was likely among donors, who were nominally healthy when sampled. On this clone itself: The target antigen is unknown.

The chain joins TRBV19 to TRBJ1-2; tentative D call: TRBD1 (5 bases). The receptor was derived from a woman in her thirties or forties in good health and CMV-seronegative. Material: PBMCs. The CDR3 nucleotides read TGTGCCAGTAGGGAAACAGGCCCAGAGGGCTACACCTTC. Residues: CASRETGPEGYTF.